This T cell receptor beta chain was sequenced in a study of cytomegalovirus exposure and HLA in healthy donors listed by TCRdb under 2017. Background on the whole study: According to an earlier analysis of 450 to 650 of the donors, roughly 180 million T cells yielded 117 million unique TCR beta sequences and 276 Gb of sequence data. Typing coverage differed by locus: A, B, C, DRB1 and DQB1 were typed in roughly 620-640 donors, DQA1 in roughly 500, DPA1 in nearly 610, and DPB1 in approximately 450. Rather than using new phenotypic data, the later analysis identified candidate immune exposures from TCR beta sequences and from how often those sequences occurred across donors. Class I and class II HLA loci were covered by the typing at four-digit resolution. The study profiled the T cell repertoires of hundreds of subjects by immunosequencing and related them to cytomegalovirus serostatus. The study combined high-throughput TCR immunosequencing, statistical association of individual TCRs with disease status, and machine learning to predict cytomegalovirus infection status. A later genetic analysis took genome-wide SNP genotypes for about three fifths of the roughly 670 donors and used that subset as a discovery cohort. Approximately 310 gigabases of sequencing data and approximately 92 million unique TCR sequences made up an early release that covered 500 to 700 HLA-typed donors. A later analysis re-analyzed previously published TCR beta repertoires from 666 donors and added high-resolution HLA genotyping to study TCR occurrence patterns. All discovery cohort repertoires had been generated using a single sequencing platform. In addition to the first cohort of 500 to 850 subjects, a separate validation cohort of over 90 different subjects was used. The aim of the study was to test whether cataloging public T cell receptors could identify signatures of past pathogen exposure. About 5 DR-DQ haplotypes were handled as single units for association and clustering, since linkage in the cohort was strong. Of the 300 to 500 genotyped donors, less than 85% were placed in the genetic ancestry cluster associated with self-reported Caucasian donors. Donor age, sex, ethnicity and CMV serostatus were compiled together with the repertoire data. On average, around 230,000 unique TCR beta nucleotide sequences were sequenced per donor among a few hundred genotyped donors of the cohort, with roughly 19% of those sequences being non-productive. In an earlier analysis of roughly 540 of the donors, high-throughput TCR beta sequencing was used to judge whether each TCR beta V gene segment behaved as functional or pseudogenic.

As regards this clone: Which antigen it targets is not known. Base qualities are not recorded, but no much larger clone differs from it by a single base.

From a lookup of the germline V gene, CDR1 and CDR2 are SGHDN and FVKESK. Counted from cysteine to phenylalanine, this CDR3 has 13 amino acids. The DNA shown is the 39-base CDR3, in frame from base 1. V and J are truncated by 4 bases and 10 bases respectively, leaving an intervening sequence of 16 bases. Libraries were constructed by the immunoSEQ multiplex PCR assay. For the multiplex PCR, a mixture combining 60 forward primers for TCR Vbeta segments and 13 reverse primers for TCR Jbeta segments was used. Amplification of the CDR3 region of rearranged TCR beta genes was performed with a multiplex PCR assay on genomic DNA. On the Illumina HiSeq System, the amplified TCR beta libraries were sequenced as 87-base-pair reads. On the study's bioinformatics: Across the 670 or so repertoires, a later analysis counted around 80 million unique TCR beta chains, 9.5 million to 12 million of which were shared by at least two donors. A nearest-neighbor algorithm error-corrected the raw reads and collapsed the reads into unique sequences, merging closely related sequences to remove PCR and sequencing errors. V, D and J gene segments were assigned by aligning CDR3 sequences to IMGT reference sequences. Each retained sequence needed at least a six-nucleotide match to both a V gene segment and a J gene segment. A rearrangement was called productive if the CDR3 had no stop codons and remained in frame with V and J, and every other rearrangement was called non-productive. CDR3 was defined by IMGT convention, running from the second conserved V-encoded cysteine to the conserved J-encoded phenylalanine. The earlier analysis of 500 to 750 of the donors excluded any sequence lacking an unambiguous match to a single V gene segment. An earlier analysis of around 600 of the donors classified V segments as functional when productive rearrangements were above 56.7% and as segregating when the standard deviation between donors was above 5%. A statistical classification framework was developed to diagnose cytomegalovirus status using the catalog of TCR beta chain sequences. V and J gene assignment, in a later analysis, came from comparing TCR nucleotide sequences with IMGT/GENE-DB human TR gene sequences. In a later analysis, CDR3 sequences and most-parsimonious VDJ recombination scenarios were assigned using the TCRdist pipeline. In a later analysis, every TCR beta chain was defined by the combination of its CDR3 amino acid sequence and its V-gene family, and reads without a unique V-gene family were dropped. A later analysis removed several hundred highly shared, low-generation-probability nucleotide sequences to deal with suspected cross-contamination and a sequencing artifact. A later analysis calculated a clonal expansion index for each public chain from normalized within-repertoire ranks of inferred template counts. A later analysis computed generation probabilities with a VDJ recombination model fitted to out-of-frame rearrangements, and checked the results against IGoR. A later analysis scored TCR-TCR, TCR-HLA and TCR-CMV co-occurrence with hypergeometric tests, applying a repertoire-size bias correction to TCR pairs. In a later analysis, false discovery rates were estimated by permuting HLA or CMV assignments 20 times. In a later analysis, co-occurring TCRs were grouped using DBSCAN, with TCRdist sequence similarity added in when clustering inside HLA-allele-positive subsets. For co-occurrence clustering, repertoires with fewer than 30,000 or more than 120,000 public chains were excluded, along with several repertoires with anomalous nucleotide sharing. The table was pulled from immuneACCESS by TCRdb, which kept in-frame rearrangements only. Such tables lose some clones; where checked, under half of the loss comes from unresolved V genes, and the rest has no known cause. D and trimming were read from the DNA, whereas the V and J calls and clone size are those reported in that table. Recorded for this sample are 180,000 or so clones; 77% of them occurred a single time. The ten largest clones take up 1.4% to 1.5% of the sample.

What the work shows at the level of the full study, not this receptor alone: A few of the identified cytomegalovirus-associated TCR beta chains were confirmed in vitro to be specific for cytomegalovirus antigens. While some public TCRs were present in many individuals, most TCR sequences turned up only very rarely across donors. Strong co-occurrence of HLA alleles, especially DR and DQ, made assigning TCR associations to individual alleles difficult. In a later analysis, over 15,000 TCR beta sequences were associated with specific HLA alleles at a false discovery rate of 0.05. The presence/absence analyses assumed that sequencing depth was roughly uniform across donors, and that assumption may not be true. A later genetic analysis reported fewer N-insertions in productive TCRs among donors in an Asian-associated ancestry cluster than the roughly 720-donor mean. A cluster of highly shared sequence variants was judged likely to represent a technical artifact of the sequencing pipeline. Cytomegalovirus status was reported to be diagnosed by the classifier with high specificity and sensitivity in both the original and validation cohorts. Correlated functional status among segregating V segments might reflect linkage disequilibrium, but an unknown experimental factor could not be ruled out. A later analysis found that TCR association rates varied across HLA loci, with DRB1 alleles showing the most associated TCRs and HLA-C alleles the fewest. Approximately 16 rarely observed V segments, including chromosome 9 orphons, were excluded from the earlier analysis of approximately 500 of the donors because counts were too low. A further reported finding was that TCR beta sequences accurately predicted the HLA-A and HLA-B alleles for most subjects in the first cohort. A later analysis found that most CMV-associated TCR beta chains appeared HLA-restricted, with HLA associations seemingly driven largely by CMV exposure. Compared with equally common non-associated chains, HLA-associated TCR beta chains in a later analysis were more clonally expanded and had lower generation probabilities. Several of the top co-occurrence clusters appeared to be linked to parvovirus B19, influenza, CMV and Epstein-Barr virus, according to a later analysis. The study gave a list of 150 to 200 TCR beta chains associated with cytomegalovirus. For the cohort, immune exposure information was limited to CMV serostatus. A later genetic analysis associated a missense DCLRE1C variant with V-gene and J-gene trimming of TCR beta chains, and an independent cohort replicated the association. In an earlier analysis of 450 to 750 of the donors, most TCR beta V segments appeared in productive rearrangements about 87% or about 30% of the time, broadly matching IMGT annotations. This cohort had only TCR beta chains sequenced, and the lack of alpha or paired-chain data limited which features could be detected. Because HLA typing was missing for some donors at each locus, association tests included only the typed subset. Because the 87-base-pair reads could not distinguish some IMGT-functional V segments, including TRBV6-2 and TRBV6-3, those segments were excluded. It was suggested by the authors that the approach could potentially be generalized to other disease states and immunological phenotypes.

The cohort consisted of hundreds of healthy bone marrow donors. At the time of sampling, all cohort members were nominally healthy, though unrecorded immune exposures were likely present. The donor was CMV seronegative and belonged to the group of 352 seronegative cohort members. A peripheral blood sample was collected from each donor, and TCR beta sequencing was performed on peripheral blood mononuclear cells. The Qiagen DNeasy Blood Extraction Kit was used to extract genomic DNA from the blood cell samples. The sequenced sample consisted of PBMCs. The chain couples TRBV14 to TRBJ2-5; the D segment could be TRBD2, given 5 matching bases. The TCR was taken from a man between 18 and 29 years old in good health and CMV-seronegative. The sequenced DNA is TGTGCCAGCAGCCCTGACCGAACGGGGAGCCAGTACTTC. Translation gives CASSPDRTGSQYF.